These 31 T cell receptor beta chains were all obtained from the same sample, sequenced in a study of shared clonotypes between healthy human individuals. TCRdb's table, derived via immunoSEQ multiplex PCR, lists solely in-frame clones and lacks some. The data hold roughly 760,000 clones, with 74% observed a single time. The sequenced sample consisted of memory CD4+ T cells sorted from blood. This sample's subset: CD45RA-negative fraction. The receptors here all came from a woman aged 25 to 39 in good health.

The V gene is TRBV11-3, the J gene TRBJ2-2; D is uncertain. The CDR3 has 14 residues. V lost 5 bases, J lost 0 bases, and 7 bases lay in between. Germline V gene lookup returns CDR1 SGHNT and CDR2 YENEEA. Here the CDR3 DNA reads TGTGCCAGCAGCATAAACGCGAACACCGGGGAGCTGTTTTTT. Amino acids: CASSINANTGELFF.

The chain has TRBV7-2 and TRBJ1-1; TRBD1 is a possible D gene (6 bases). The CDR3 runs 13 residues. V was pared by 1 base and J by 11 bases, with 14 bases between. The V gene's germline CDR1 is SGHTA and CDR2 FQGNSA. The CDR3 DNA is TGTGCCAGCAGCTTAGAACGGACAGCTTCTGCTTTCTTT. It specifies CASSLERTASAFF.

The chain has TRBV18 and TRBJ1-5; no clear D. Trimming left V 6 bases short and J 5 bases short, with 11 bases between. The CDR3 covers 13 residues. CDR1 and CDR2 from the germline V gene are KGHSH and LQKENI. CDR3 DNA sequence: TGTGCCAGCTCTTCTGGGCGCGATCAGCCCCAGCATTTT. As protein: CASSSGRDQPQHF.

The V call is TRBV7-9, the J call TRBJ1-1; weak D call: TRBD1 (6 bases). The CDR3 is made up of 14 amino acids. Germline CDR1 SEHNR, CDR2 FQNEAQ (reference sequence). The V end was cut by 2 bases, the J end by 2 bases, with 9 bases between. The CDR3 region has the DNA TGTGCCAGCAGCTTAATACAGGGAAACACTGAAGCTTTCTTT. This translates into CASSLIQGNTEAFF.

The J gene is TRBJ1-5, the V gene TRBV19, with D possibly matching TRBD1 (5 bases). Between the trimmed V and J ends, which lost 7 bases and 2 bases, there was a span of 18 bases. From germline, CDR1 is LNHDA and CDR2 SQIVND (reference sequence). The CDR3 runs to 16 residues. Written as DNA, the CDR3 is TGTGCCAGTATGGATTCTTGGGGGGTACGCAATCAGCCCCAGCATTTT. Translating gives CASMDSWGVRNQPQHF.

On this clone itself: At the DNA level, this CDR3 is encoded by other sequences in the same sample as well. The rearrangement joins TRBV5-1 to TRBJ2-1; 7 bases are shared with TRBD2. The germline V gene has CDR1 SGHRS and CDR2 YFSETQ. The CDR3 runs 15 residues. V lost 4 bases and J lost 0; bases outside the gene matches: 4. For the CDR3, the DNA is TGCGCCAGCAGCCCCGCTAGCGGCTCCTACAATGAGCAGTTCTTC. Its translation: CASSPASGSYNEQFF.

This chain uses TRBV9 with TRBJ1-1; tentatively, D is TRBD1 (5 bases). This CDR3 has 15 residues. Germline V gene lookup returns CDR1 SGDLS and CDR2 YYNGEE. V lost 3 bases and J lost 1, with 13 bases in between. The DNA for the CDR3 is TGTGCCAGCAGCGGGGGCGGTGCAGAGAACACTGAAGCTTTCTTT. Translation gives CASSGGGAENTEAFF.

The rearrangement joins TRBV11-2 to TRBJ2-1, with TRBD2 identical over 13 bases. The V segment lost 1 base and the J segment 8 bases; nucleotides outside the gene matches: 5. The CDR3 is 16 residues long. Per the germline V gene, CDR1 is SGHAT and CDR2 is FQNNGV. DNA of the CDR3: TGTGCCAGCAGCTTAGTTACTAGCGGGAGGGATCATGAGCAGTTCTTC. This translates into CASSLVTSGRDHEQFF. Full variable domain (outside the CDR3, taken from reference TRBV11-2 and TRBJ2-1): EAGVAQSPRYKIIEKRQSVAFWCNPISGHATLYWYQQILGQGPKLLIQFQNNGVVDDSQLPKDRFSAERLKGVDSTLKIQPAKLEDSAVYLCASSLVTSGRDHEQFFGPGTRLTVL.

This clone was picked up a small number of times. The sample has other DNA sequences that encode this CDR3 too. This rearrangement joins TRBV7-2 to TRBJ2-3; D remains ambiguous. CDR1 is SGHTA, CDR2 FQGNSA, per germline. The CDR3 is 15 residues long. The V end lost 1 base, the J end lost 2 bases, and 10 bases lay between the germline ends. The CDR3 DNA sequence: TGTGCCAGCAGCTTAGACTACCTATCCACAGATACGCAGTATTTT. It codes for CASSLDYLSTDTQYF.

The genes are TRBV28 and TRBJ2-1; 8 nucleotides agree with TRBD2. Per the germline V gene, CDR1 is MDHEN and CDR2 is SYDVKM. The CDR3 sequence is 19 residues long. V trimming: 5 bases; J trimming: 0 bases; junction bases outside the gene matches: 15. The CDR3 is CASSLLPPFSGASYNEQFF. In nucleotides, the CDR3 is TGTGCCAGCAGTCTACTACCCCCTTTTAGCGGGGCCTCCTACAATGAGCAGTTCTTC.

This clone has a single count. This chain joins TRBV5-4 and TRBJ1-1; D may be TRBD1 (5 bases). V was trimmed by 0 bases and J by 7 bases, leaving 10 bases between them. The CDR3 extends over 13 amino acids. Germline V lookup: CDR1 SGHNT, CDR2 YYREEE (reference sequence). The CDR3 bases are TGTGCCAGCAGCTTGGCCGGGGGTGGTGAAGCTTTCTTT. Translating it yields CASSLAGGGEAFF.

The chain combines TRBV5-1 with TRBJ2-7; D is ambiguous. Trimming took 0 bases from V and 5 from J, leaving 12 bases between them. The CDR3 is 14 residues long. Germline values: CDR1 SGHRS, CDR2 YFSETQ. The CDR3 sequence is CASSLEGYRHEQYF. As DNA, the CDR3 is TGCGCCAGCAGCTTGGAGGGCTACCGCCACGAGCAGTACTTC.

The chain is built from TRBV7-6 and TRBJ1-3; TRBD1 aligns across 8 bases. V lost 3 bases to trimming and J lost 3 bases; unmatched junction nucleotides: 7. This CDR3 has 16 amino acids. Germline loops: CDR1 SGHVS, CDR2 FNYEAQ. The DNA of the CDR3 is TGTGCCAGCAGCTTGGTAGCAGGGGGCTTTGGAAACACCATATATTTT. Translated, it gives CASSLVAGGFGNTIYF.

The genes are TRBV5-4 and TRBJ2-1, with D unclear. The CDR3 spans 12 residues. Trimming removed 8 bases at V and 0 bases at J, with 6 bases between. Germline V gives CDR1 SGHNT, CDR2 YYREEE (reference sequence). The CDR3 region is CASGYSYNEQFF. DNA for the CDR3: TGTGCCAGTGGTTACTCCTACAATGAGCAGTTCTTC.

The chain employs TRBV5-6 and TRBJ2-5, with TRBD1 matching 8 bases. Germline values: CDR1 SGHDT, CDR2 YYEEEE. This CDR3 is built from 16 residues. The J segment lost 5 bases and the V segment lost 2 bases, leaving 11 bases of the junction unmatched. In DNA form, the CDR3 reads TGTGCCAGCAGCTTCAAGTCAGGGGGCGCCTGGGAGACCCAGTACTTC. Its protein product is CASSFKSGGAWETQYF.

The chain recombines TRBV7-2 with TRBJ1-3; D remains ambiguous. The CDR3 loop spans 15 amino acids. With 2 bases removed from V and 0 bases from J, the gap between germline ends came to 8 bases. In germline, CDR1 is SGHTA, CDR2 FQGNSA. CDR3 sequence: CASSLYVDSGNTIYF. Written as DNA, the CDR3 is TGTGCCAGCAGCTTATACGTTGACTCTGGAAACACCATATATTTT.

Only one count was recorded for this clone. The chain uses TRBV30 and TRBJ2-2; TRBD2 might be the D (5 bases). The CDR3 length is 14 residues. The ends were cut back, 4 bases at V and 6 bases at J, with 15 bases in the middle. The germline V gene has CDR1 GTSNPN and CDR2 SVGIG (reference sequence). The CDR3 DNA reads TGTGCCTGGACAGGTAGAGGGCCCCCCGGGGAGCTGTTTTTT. Its translation: CAWTGRGPPGELFF.

This clone was recorded a few times. V is TRBV27 and J is TRBJ2-2, with TRBD1 matching 9 bases. CDR1 MNHEY and CDR2 SMNVEV come from the germline V gene (reference sequence). The CDR3 consists of 16 residues. The J segment lost 7 bases and the V segment lost 1 base, leaving 7 bases of the junction unmatched. The DNA of the CDR3 is TGTGCCAGCAGTTTATTCGGGACAGGGCTCATCGGGGAGCTGTTTTTT. It is translated as CASSLFGTGLIGELFF.

CDR3 sequence: CAISRQISGANVLTF. CDR3 nucleotide sequence: TGTGCCATCAGCAGACAAATCTCTGGGGCCAACGTCCTGACTTTC. The chain couples TRBV27 to TRBJ2-6; D gene unclear. V lost 10 bases and J lost 0, with 13 bases in between. This CDR3 has 15 amino acids. Germline CDR1 MNHEY, CDR2 SMNVEV (reference sequence).

This chain connects TRBV6-5 to TRBJ2-5; the match to TRBD2 covers 7 bases. The germline gives CDR1 MNHEY, CDR2 SVGAGI. There are 13 residues in the CDR3. V was clipped by 6 bases and J by 4 bases; unmatched bases: 5. The CDR3 coding sequence is TGTGCCAGCAGGACCGGGACTACAGAGACCCAGTACTTC. Translated: CASRTGTTETQYF.

In its sample, this clone was seen a few times. The chain employs TRBV20-1 and TRBJ1-1; D gene unclear. Deletions cut 5 bases from V and 9 bases from J, with 13 bases between. This CDR3 has 11 amino acids. Germline V gene data show CDR1 as DFQATT and CDR2 as SNEGSKA (reference sequence). CDR3 nucleotides: TGCAGTGCTCAGACGGGATCCAAAGCTTTCTTT. Encoded protein: CSAQTGSKAFF.

J is TRBJ1-4 and V is TRBV30; TRBD1 agrees at 9 bases. The CDR3 loop spans 15 amino acids. J was trimmed by 2 bases and V by 8 bases; bases with no gene match: 9. Germline assignment: CDR1 GTSNPN and CDR2 SVGIG (reference sequence). In DNA form, the CDR3 reads TGTGCCACGGACAGGGGAGGTCACACTAATGAAAAACTGTTTTTT. Protein sequence: CATDRGGHTNEKLFF.

The chain has TRBV25-1 and TRBJ2-7, with TRBD1 identical over 9 bases. Germline-derived CDR1 and CDR2 are MGHDK and SYGVNS. J lost 3 bases, V lost 6 bases, and 6 bases had no gene match. The CDR3 runs 14 residues. The CDR3: CASRTGTGYYEQYF. DNA for the CDR3: TGTGCCAGCAGAACCGGGACAGGGTACTACGAGCAGTACTTC.

There are a few counts of this clone. The J gene is TRBJ1-3, the V gene TRBV28; the match to TRBD1 covers 10 bases. Germline V CDR1 and CDR2: MDHEN, SYDVKM. Trimming took 5 bases from V and 0 from J; bases not matched to a gene: 7. CDR3 length: 17 residues. CDR3 coding DNA: TGTGCCAGCAGTAAGACAGGGGGCTTAAGCTCTGGAAACACCATATATTTT. Protein product: CASSKTGGLSSGNTIYF.

The chain has TRBV2 and TRBJ1-1; D is unclear. The CDR3 has 13 residues. The germline V gene encodes CDR1 SNHLY and CDR2 FYNNEI. V lost 6 bases, J lost 2 bases, and 10 bases lay in between. Written as DNA, the CDR3 is TGTGCCAGCAGCCGCACAGCTAACACTGAAGCTTTCTTT. It codes for CASSRTANTEAFF. The entire variable domain, with the rest obtained from reference TRBV2 and TRBJ1-1, is as follows: EPEVTQTPSHQVTQMGQEVILRCVPISNHLYFYWYRQILGQKVEFLVSFYNNEISEKSEIFDDQFSVERPDGSNFTLKIRSTKLEDSAMYFCASSRTANTEAFFGQGTRLTVV.

The V gene is TRBV5-1, the J gene TRBJ2-1, with 7 bases that match TRBD1. The CDR3 consists of 13 residues. The V gene end was trimmed by 7 bases and the J gene end by 8 bases; junction bases not matched to a gene: 9. Germline V CDR1 and CDR2: SGHRS, YFSETQ. The CDR3: CASRDRIGDEQFF. CDR3 in DNA: TGCGCCAGCCGGGACAGAATAGGTGATGAGCAGTTCTTC.

The J gene is TRBJ2-4, the V gene TRBV11-2; the D call may be TRBD1 or TRBD2 (5 bases each). This CDR3 is built from 15 residues. The V end was cut by 5 bases, the J end by 3 bases, with 14 bases between. Per germline, CDR1 SGHAT and CDR2 FQNNGV. CDR3 loop: CASSKTGTGKNIQYF. In DNA form, the CDR3 reads TGTGCCAGCAGCAAAACCGGGACGGGCAAAAACATTCAGTACTTC.

This clone was found a few times. The gene calls are TRBV25-1 and TRBJ1-5, with a tentative D call TRBD1 (6 bases). The CDR3 runs to 15 residues. Germline-derived CDR1 and CDR2 are MGHDK and SYGVNS. Trimming left V 4 bases short and J 5 bases short, with 15 bases between. The CDR3 DNA reads TGTGCCAGCAGTGGGCAGGGGCATGAGGATCAGCCCCAGCATTTT. This codes for CASSGQGHEDQPQHF.

The chain couples TRBV4-1 to TRBJ2-5; D gene unclear. This CDR3 is built from 13 residues. Germline CDR1 and CDR2: MGHRA and YSYEKL. The germline V and J ends were trimmed by 1 base and 5 bases, with 8 bases remaining between them. In DNA, the CDR3 is TGCGCCAGCAGCCAAGGATACGGGGAGACCCAGTACTTC. Residues: CASSQGYGETQYF.

The chain combines TRBV6-5 with TRBJ2-1, with 10 bases identical to TRBD1. Germline CDR1 reads MNHEY; CDR2 reads SVGAGI. The CDR3 contains 14 residues. Trimming took 6 bases from V and 8 from J; bases not matched to a gene: 7. CDR3 DNA sequence: TGTGCCAGCAGCCCCGGGACAGGGGTGGATGAGCAGTTCTTC. Translated, it gives CASSPGTGVDEQFF.

This clone has at least ten counts. The chain carries TRBV19 and TRBJ1-4; D possibly corresponds to TRBD1 (5 bases). The CDR3 has 13 amino acids. Germline V gene sequence: CDR1 LNHDA, CDR2 SQIVND (reference sequence). The germline V and J ends were trimmed by 11 bases and 1 base, with 11 bases remaining between them. Written as DNA, the CDR3 is TGTGCCTCCTCGACAGAAACTAATGAAAAACTGTTTTTT. Translating gives CASSTETNEKLFF.